These 20 T cell receptor beta chains originate from one sample sequenced in a study of T cells expressing NK-cell markers. TCRdb re-called the 5' RACE reads and shows each CDR3 protein once, DNA omitted. The sample has more than 400,000 distinct CDR3 sequences. The sequencing sample was made of blood T cells: a sorted CD56 or NKG2C T cell subset, CD4+ or CD8+ T cells, or bulk PBMC T cells (not recorded which). These receptors all come from a woman aged 18 to 75 in good health.

V is TRBV11-1 and J is TRBJ1-1; the D gene TCRdb calls, TRBD1, cannot be checked with no DNA. This CDR3 has 15 residues. The germline V gene encodes CDR1 SGHAT and CDR2 FQDESV (reference sequence). The CDR3 sequence is CASSSGDSRNTEAFF.

The CDR3 sequence: CASSLNGGDYTGELFF. The chain employs TRBV5-1 and TRBJ2-2; as DNA is missing, the TRBD2 call by TCRdb cannot be tested. The CDR3 sequence is 16 residues long. Germline CDR1 is SGHRS and CDR2 is YFSETQ.

V and J are TRBV20-1 and TRBJ2-3; TCRdb outputs TRBD2, but without DNA this stays unchecked. The CDR3 runs 18 residues. The germline gives CDR1 DFQATT, CDR2 SNEGSKA (reference sequence). CDR3 region: CSASPTSGRGGVTDTQYF.

The rearrangement joins TRBV28 to TRBJ2-4; the TCRdb call, TRBD1, lacks DNA for checking. The CDR3 is made up of 14 amino acids. CDR1 is MDHEN, CDR2 SYDVKM, per germline. The CDR3: CASTRGLAENIQYF.

CDR3 loop: CSATALGQGEAFF. The V call is TRBV20-1, the J call TRBJ1-1; TCRdb picks TRBD1, but there is no DNA to check that call. CDR1 is DFQATT, CDR2 SNEGSKA, per germline (reference sequence). The CDR3 length is 13 residues.

V and J are TRBV7-2 and TRBJ1-4. CDR3 length equals 15 residues. CDR1 and CDR2 (germline): SGHTA, FQGNSA. This CDR3 reads CASRVDQGPNEKLFF.

The chain links TRBV11-2 to TRBJ2-4; lacking DNA, the TRBD1 call made by TCRdb goes unchecked. Germline V gene data show CDR1 as SGHAT and CDR2 as FQNNGV. The CDR3 is 16 residues long. CDR3 in amino acids: CASSPGGTLAKNIQYF.

This chain uses TRBV12-3 or TRBV12-4 with TRBJ1-2; the TCRdb D gene call, TRBD1, has no DNA to confirm it. The CDR3 loop spans 11 amino acids. The CDR3 sequence: CASSPGFGYTF.

This chain uses TRBV20-1 with TRBJ1-1; the D gene TCRdb calls, TRBD1, cannot be checked with no DNA. Germline lookup yields CDR1 DFQATT and CDR2 SNEGSKA (reference sequence). This CDR3 has 14 residues. The CDR3 here is CSARDSGKGWGAFF.

The chain is built from TRBV3-1 and TRBJ2-1; TCRdb's assignment of TRBD2 cannot be checked, as there is no DNA. Germline V CDR1 and CDR2: LGHDT, YNNKEL (reference sequence). This CDR3 has 16 residues. The CDR3 sequence is CASSQHLTLPYNEQFF.

This rearrangement joins TRBV7-8 to TRBJ1-2. The CDR3 loop spans 15 amino acids. Germline V gene data show CDR1 as SGHVS and CDR2 as FQNEAQ. The CDR3 loop is CASSLGLGTNYGYTF.

The chain combines TRBV6-2 or TRBV6-3 with TRBJ1-5. Looked up from germline, CDR1 is MNHEY and CDR2 is SVGEGT. The CDR3 extends over 14 amino acids. CDR3 residues: CASSTDGPNQPQHF.

The genes are TRBV23-1 and TRBJ2-2; checking the TCRdb D call of TRBD1 is not possible without DNA. TRBV23-1 is flagged as an ORF with uncertain function. CDR3 length: 16 residues. The CDR3 spells CASSQTGQGHTLELFF.

The chain has TRBV7-2 and TRBJ2-1. Germline V lookup: CDR1 SGHTA, CDR2 FQGNSA. The length of the CDR3 is 15 residues. This CDR3 is CASSGRNGDYNEQFF.

This rearrangement joins TRBV5-1 to TRBJ2-7; TCRdb's D call of TRBD1 is untestable without DNA. The CDR3 runs to 15 residues. Germline CDR1 reads SGHRS; CDR2 reads YFSETQ. Here the CDR3 reads CASSLGQGAFYEQYF.

This rearrangement joins TRBV29-1 to TRBJ2-2; the D call from TCRdb, TRBD1, cannot be confirmed without DNA. Germline CDR1 and CDR2: SQVTM and ANQGSEA. CDR3 length equals 14 residues. The CDR3 is CSVWDRGRTGELFF.

The chain combines TRBV5-8 with TRBJ2-2; TCRdb gives TRBD1 as the D gene, but with no DNA this cannot be confirmed. Germline assignment: CDR1 SGHTS and CDR2 YDEGEE. This CDR3 has 16 amino acids. The CDR3 here is CASSLLQGTNTGELFF.

The chain couples TRBV11-2 to TRBJ2-5. The germline V gene encodes CDR1 SGHAT and CDR2 FQNNGV. The CDR3 spans 11 residues. CDR3 sequence: CASSLSWTQYF.

The V and J genes are TRBV20-1 and TRBJ2-5; TCRdb's D call, TRBD1, is unchecked because there is no DNA. This CDR3 comprises 14 residues. The germline V gene encodes CDR1 DFQATT and CDR2 SNEGSKA (reference sequence). The CDR3 reads CSASIPPTPETQYF.

This chain uses TRBV12-3 or TRBV12-4 with TRBJ1-6. This CDR3 comprises 14 residues. The CDR3: CASSLRGLGSPLHF.